This TCR beta chain appears in the sequencing data of a study of cytomegalovirus exposure and HLA in healthy donors. About this clone itself: Antigen: not known.

There are 16 residues in the CDR3. Losses at the gene ends were 0 bases for V and 7 bases for J; bases not matched to a gene: 5. Study results and caveats: Testing in vitro showed a few CMV-associated chains specific for CMV antigens. The study labeled more than 150 TCR beta chains cytomegalovirus-associated. High sensitivity and specificity were reportedly achieved when the classifier diagnosed cytomegalovirus status.

Sequencing used immunoSEQ multiplex PCR; TCRdb keeps in-frame clones, though not all of them. The sample has under 100,000 clones, 90% to 97% seen once; the top ten hold about 1.3%. The rearrangement joins TRBV23-1 to TRBJ1-4, with 10 bases that match TRBD1. TRBV23-1 carries the ORF label, with uncertain function. This clonotype was sampled from a woman aged 18 to 35 in good health and CMV-seronegative. The sample consisted of PBMCs. CDR3 in DNA: TGCGCCAGCAGTCAATCCCTGACAGGGGGCGTTGAAAAACTGTTTTTT. This encodes CASSQSLTGGVEKLFF.